One sample yielded the 24 T cell receptor beta chains listed below, sequenced in a study of cytomegalovirus exposure and HLA in healthy donors (TCRdb year 2017). Library creation used the immunoSEQ multiplex PCR assay. A mixture of 60 forward primers for TCR Vbeta segments and 13 reverse primers for TCR Jbeta segments was used in the multiplex PCR. As stored in TCRdb, this immuneACCESS dataset retains in-frame rearrangements with V and J assigned. A fraction of the clones does not appear; measured against another copy, unresolved V genes explain less than half of the discrepancy, and the remainder lacks a known reason. The table held for this sample gives approximately 100,000 clones. The ten largest clonotypes hold about 0.59% of the sample. Sequenced sample: PBMCs. The receptors here all came from a man between 45 and 60 years old in good health and CMV-seronegative.

J is TRBJ1-1 and V is TRBV6-5; perhaps TRBD1 as D (5 bases). The CDR3 consists of 15 residues. The V end lost 0 bases, the J end lost 3 bases, and 11 bases lay between the germline ends. Per germline, CDR1 MNHEY and CDR2 SVGAGI. The CDR3 sequence is CASSYSAGRDTEAFF. The CDR3 bases are TGTGCCAGCAGTTACTCGGCGGGGCGGGACACTGAAGCTTTCTTT.

The CDR3 reads CASSQGGQGNTGELFF. CDR3 nucleotide sequence: TGCGCCAGCAGCCAAGGAGGACAGGGCAACACCGGGGAGCTGTTTTTT. The gene calls are TRBV5-1 and TRBJ2-2; 8 nucleotides line up with TRBD1. This CDR3 has 16 residues. J gave up 2 bases and V 4 bases, and 7 bases lay outside the gene matches. Germline V gene sequence: CDR1 SGHRS, CDR2 YFSETQ.

The V call is TRBV6-5, the J call TRBJ1-2; D gene ambiguous. Between the trimmed V and J ends, which lost 6 bases and 6 bases, there was a span of 14 bases. The CDR3 sequence is 13 residues long. The germline V gene encodes CDR1 MNHEY and CDR2 SVGAGI. The CDR3: CASSVTIIDGYTF. In DNA, the CDR3 is TGTGCCAGCAGCGTTACTATTATAGATGGCTACACCTTC.

The chain is built from TRBV5-4 and TRBJ1-1; D is uncertain. Per the germline V gene, CDR1 is SGHNT and CDR2 is YYREEE (reference sequence). This CDR3 comprises 14 residues. The ends were cut back, 1 base at V and 1 base at J, with 8 bases in the middle. The CDR3 is CASSLKAENTEAFF. In nucleotides, the CDR3 is TGTGCCAGCAGCTTGAAAGCTGAGAACACTGAAGCTTTCTTT.

CDR3 region: CASSPVGIGRNTEAFF. The CDR3 nucleotides read TGTGCCAGCAGCCCCGTGGGGATCGGGAGGAACACTGAAGCTTTCTTT. The genes are TRBV5-5 and TRBJ1-1; D remains unclear. V was clipped by 4 bases and J by 1 base, with 17 bases between them. CDR3 length equals 16 residues. The germline gives CDR1 SGHKS, CDR2 YYEKEE (reference sequence).

The V call is TRBV29-1, the J call TRBJ1-2; D remains unclear. The CDR3 is 13 residues long. V lost 2 bases and J lost 1, with 8 bases in between. Germline V lookup: CDR1 SQVTM, CDR2 ANQGSEA. CDR3 DNA sequence: TGCAGCGTTGAACCCCGGGGTAACTATGGCTACACCTTC. Translating it yields CSVEPRGNYGYTF. The complete variable domain, with remaining parts taken from reference TRBV29-1 and TRBJ1-2, reads SAVISQKPSRDICQRGTSLTIQCQVDSQVTMMFWYRQQPGQSLTLIATANQGSEATYESGFVIDKFPISRPNLTFSTLTVSNMSPEDSSIYLCSVEPRGNYGYTFGSGTRLTVV.

The V call is TRBV6-6, the J call TRBJ1-5; 7 bases match TRBD1. Looked up from germline, CDR1 is MNHNY and CDR2 is SVGAGI (reference sequence). CDR3 length: 15 residues. J was trimmed by 3 bases and V by 7 bases; bases with no gene match: 9. Here the CDR3 reads CASNVRGQDNQPQHF. The CDR3 DNA sequence: TGTGCCAGCAATGTAAGGGGGCAGGACAATCAGCCCCAGCATTTT.

This sequence joins TRBV7-2 and TRBJ2-4; no clear D gene. In germline, CDR1 is SGHTA, CDR2 FQGNSA. The V gene lost 2 bases and the J gene lost 0 bases, with 11 bases spanning the gap. This CDR3 has 16 residues. Here the CDR3 reads CASSLQASQAKNIQYF. The CDR3 DNA sequence: TGTGCCAGCAGCTTACAGGCGTCTCAAGCCAAAAACATTCAGTACTTC.

J is TRBJ2-5 and V is TRBV7-2, with D possibly matching TRBD1 (6 bases). Trimming took off 5 bases at V and 1 base at J, with 20 bases between the two ends. CDR1 is SGHTA and CDR2 is FQGNSA in the germline V gene. The CDR3 totals 17 residues. Here the CDR3 reads CASSPPRGGRVQETQYF. The CDR3, as DNA: TGTGCCAGCAGCCCCCCTCGAGGGGGAAGAGTCCAAGAGACCCAGTACTTC.

The gene calls are TRBV6-6 and TRBJ1-4; TRBD1 might be the D (5 bases). The length of the CDR3 is 16 residues. V lost 2 bases to trimming and J lost 7 bases, with 17 bases between them. Germline V lookup: CDR1 MNHNY, CDR2 SVGAGI (reference sequence). The CDR3 protein is CASSYRTQVPGEKLFF. The CDR3 DNA reads TGTGCCAGCAGTTACCGAACACAGGTGCCGGGTGAAAAACTGTTTTTT.

This chain joins TRBV9 and TRBJ1-3, with 9 bases lining up with TRBD1. J lost 0 bases, V lost 5 bases, and 6 bases had no gene match. The CDR3 contains 16 residues. In germline, CDR1 is SGDLS, CDR2 YYNGEE. The CDR3 nucleotides are TGTGCCAGCAGTAACCGGGACAGGGCCTCTGGAAACACCATATATTTT. It encodes CASSNRDRASGNTIYF.

The J gene is TRBJ1-1, the V gene TRBV5-1, with TRBD1 matching 7 bases. This CDR3 spans 15 amino acids. Germline V lookup: CDR1 SGHRS, CDR2 YFSETQ. Unmatched junction bases numbered 7, after V lost 0 bases and J lost 5 bases. The CDR3 nucleotides read TGCGCCAGCAGCTTGGCCCCACAGGGGAGAACTGAAGCTTTCTTT. Its translation is CASSLAPQGRTEAFF.

The V and J genes are TRBV5-1 and TRBJ1-1; 7 bases align to TRBD1. The CDR3 contains 14 residues. The germline V gene has CDR1 SGHRS and CDR2 YFSETQ. The ends lost 3 bases at V and 4 bases at J; junction bases unmatched: 6. CDR3 protein: CASSSPDRSTEAFF. The CDR3 nucleotides are TGCGCCAGCAGCTCCCCGGACAGGAGCACTGAAGCTTTCTTT.

The chain is built from TRBV2 and TRBJ1-4, with D possibly TRBD1 on 5 matching bases. The V gene's germline CDR1 is SNHLY and CDR2 FYNNEI. CDR3 length: 13 residues. Trimming stripped 3 bases from V and 10 bases from J, with 12 bases between. CDR3 DNA sequence: TGTGCCAGCAGTGATCACCGTCAGGGAAAACTGTTTTTT. Translation: CASSDHRQGKLFF. Full variable domain (remainder filled in from reference TRBV2 and TRBJ1-4): EPEVTQTPSHQVTQMGQEVILRCVPISNHLYFYWYRQILGQKVEFLVSFYNNEISEKSEIFDDQFSVERPDGSNFTLKIRSTKLEDSAMYFCASSDHRQGKLFFGSGTQLSVL.

The rearrangement uses TRBV7-9 and TRBJ1-4, with D possibly TRBD1 on 5 matching bases. The germline CDR1 and CDR2 sequences are SEHNR and FQNEAQ (reference sequence). The CDR3 totals 16 residues. V lost 5 bases and J 2 bases, leaving 15 bases between the germline ends. This CDR3 reads CASSRTAAGTNEKLFF. The CDR3 nucleotides read TGTGCCAGCAGCCGAACGGCGGCAGGGACTAATGAAAAACTGTTTTTT.

The chain links TRBV19 to TRBJ1-2, with TRBD1 matching over 8 bases. CDR1 and CDR2 (germline): LNHDA, SQIVND (reference sequence). Trimming removed 5 bases from V and 7 bases from J; junction bases left unmatched: 3. This CDR3 spans 12 amino acids. This CDR3 is CASSVQGGGYTF. CDR3 DNA: TGTGCCAGTAGTGTACAGGGGGGTGGCTACACCTTC.

The V call is TRBV5-1, the J call TRBJ1-1; 8 nucleotides agree with TRBD1. Germline assignment: CDR1 SGHRS and CDR2 YFSETQ. V was pared by 4 bases and J by 0 bases, with 11 bases of the junction left unmatched. The CDR3 has 17 residues. CDR3 in DNA: TGCGCCAGCAGCGGGGCGGGGACAGGCCTCATGAACACTGAAGCTTTCTTT. It codes for CASSGAGTGLMNTEAFF.

V usage is TRBV9 and J usage is TRBJ2-2; TRBD1 aligns across 8 bases. The CDR3 totals 15 residues. V lost 4 bases to trimming and J lost 1 base; unmatched junction nucleotides: 3. CDR1 and CDR2 (germline): SGDLS, YYNGEE. CDR3 sequence: CASSRGTGNTGELFF. CDR3 in DNA: TGTGCCAGCAGCAGGGGGACAGGGAACACCGGGGAGCTGTTTTTT.

The chain links TRBV14 to TRBJ2-3; perhaps TRBD2 as D (7 bases). Germline CDR1 is SGHDN and CDR2 is FVKESK. The CDR3 runs 16 residues. V was trimmed by 3 bases and J by 2 bases, leaving 15 bases between them. The CDR3 is CASSQARGAPTDTQYF. The DNA of the CDR3 is TGTGCCAGCAGCCAGGCTCGGGGGGCCCCCACAGATACGCAGTATTTT.

The chain is built from TRBV11-2 and TRBJ2-1, with no clear D. The CDR3 spans 12 residues. The germline V gene has CDR1 SGHAT and CDR2 FQNNGV. Trimming took 2 bases from V and 9 from J, leaving 8 bases between them. In DNA, the CDR3 is TGTGCCAGCAGCTTATCCGTCTCTGAGCAGTTCTTC. As protein: CASSLSVSEQFF.

The chain joins TRBV18 to TRBJ2-7, with D perhaps matching TRBD1 (5 bases). Between the trimmed V and J ends, which lost 4 bases and 5 bases, there was a span of 18 bases. The V gene's germline CDR1 is KGHSH and CDR2 LQKENI. The CDR3 runs 15 residues. The CDR3 DNA sequence: TGTGCCAGCTCACGAACTTCAGGGCAGGTCCACGAGCAGTACTTC. This sequence encodes CASSRTSGQVHEQYF.

Measured by frequency, this clone is medium-sized. Other DNA sequences in this specimen translate into the identical CDR3. The chain uses TRBV19 and TRBJ2-1, with 7 bases fitting TRBD2. The germline V gene has CDR1 LNHDA and CDR2 SQIVND (reference sequence). Trimming removed 3 bases from V and 1 base from J; junction bases left unmatched: 3. CDR3 length: 15 amino acids. CDR3 bases: TGTGCCAGTAGTATTATGCGGGGGTCCTACAATGAGCAGTTCTTC. This translates into CASSIMRGSYNEQFF.

The chain joins TRBV27 to TRBJ2-2; maybe TRBD2 (5 bases). The germline gives CDR1 MNHEY, CDR2 SMNVEV (reference sequence). This CDR3 has 11 amino acids. The V and J ends lost 8 bases and 7 bases respectively, with 8 bases between them. CDR3: CASGGGGELFF. CDR3 nucleotide sequence: TGTGCCAGCGGAGGCGGCGGGGAGCTGTTTTTT.

V and J are TRBV5-8 and TRBJ1-2; the D gene is possibly TRBD1 (6 bases). The CDR3 spans 13 residues. Trimming removed 0 bases at V and 7 bases at J, with 10 bases between. Germline lookup yields CDR1 SGHTS and CDR2 YDEGEE. CDR3 sequence (DNA): TGTGCCAGCAGCTTGGAGGGGGTCCTTGGCTACACCTTC. It is translated as CASSLEGVLGYTF.